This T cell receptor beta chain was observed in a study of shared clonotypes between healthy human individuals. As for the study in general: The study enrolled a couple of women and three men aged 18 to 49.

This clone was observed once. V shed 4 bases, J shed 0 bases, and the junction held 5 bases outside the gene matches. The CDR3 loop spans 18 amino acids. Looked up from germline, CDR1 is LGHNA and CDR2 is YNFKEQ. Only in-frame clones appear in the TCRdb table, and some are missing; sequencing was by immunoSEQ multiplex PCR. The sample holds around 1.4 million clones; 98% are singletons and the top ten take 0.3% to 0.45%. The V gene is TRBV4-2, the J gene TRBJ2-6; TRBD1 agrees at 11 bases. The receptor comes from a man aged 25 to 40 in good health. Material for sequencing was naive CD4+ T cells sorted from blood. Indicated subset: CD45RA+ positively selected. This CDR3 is CASSPTGTGGSGANVLTF. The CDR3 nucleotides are TGTGCCAGCAGCCCAACCGGGACAGGGGGCTCTGGGGCCAACGTCCTGACTTTC.